This TCR beta chain was sequenced in a study of blood T cells in healthy people across ages. Primed by a sample-barcoded 5' primer and a J-beta primer mix, a second PCR proceeded for roughly 6 to 12 cycles. From the 5' RACE reads, TCRdb called clonotypes with MiXCR, one entry per CDR3 protein. This table has more than 1,000,000 distinct CDR3 sequences, about 25% appearing once. Germline V gene lookup returns CDR1 MGHRA and CDR2 YSYEKL. Trimming took 0 bases from V and 4 from J, leaving 9 bases between them. The CDR3 consists of 14 residues. This clonotype has just a few counts. The same specimen was also included in a second study, on T cells of mothers and their children.

The sequencing input was blood. This chain joins TRBV4-1 and TRBJ1-1; D not resolved. This clonotype was obtained from a girl aged 2 to 9 in good health. The CDR3 DNA is TGCGCCAGCAGCCAAGACCCCACCCCCACTGAAGCTTTCTTT. This codes for CASSQDPTPTEAFF.